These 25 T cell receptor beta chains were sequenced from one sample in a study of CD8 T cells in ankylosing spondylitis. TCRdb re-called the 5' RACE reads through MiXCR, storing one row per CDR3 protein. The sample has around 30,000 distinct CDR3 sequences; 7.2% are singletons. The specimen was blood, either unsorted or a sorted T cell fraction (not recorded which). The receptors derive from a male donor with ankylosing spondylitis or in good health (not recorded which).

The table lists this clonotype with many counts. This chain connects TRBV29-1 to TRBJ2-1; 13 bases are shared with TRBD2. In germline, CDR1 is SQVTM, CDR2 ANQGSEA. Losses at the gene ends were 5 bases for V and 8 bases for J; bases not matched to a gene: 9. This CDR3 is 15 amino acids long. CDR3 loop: CSVTWWTSGSDEQFF. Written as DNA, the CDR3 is TGCAGCGTTACGTGGTGGACTAGCGGGAGTGATGAGCAGTTCTTC.

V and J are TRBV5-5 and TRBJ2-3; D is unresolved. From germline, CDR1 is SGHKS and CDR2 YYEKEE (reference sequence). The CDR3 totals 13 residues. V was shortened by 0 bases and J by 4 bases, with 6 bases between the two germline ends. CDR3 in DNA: TGTGCCAGCAGCTTGGGAAGCGCAGATACGCAGTATTTT. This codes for CASSLGSADTQYF.

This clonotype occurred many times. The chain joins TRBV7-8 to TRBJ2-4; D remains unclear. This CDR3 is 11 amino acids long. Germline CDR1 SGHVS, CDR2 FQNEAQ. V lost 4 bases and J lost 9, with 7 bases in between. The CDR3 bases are TGTGCCAGCAGCTCTCTCGGCATTCAGTACTTC. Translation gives CASSSLGIQYF.

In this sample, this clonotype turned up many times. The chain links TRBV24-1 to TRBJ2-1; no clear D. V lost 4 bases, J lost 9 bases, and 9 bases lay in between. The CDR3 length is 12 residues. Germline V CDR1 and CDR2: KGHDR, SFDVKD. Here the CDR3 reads CATSEWGTEQFF. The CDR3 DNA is TGTGCCACCAGTGAGTGGGGAACTGAGCAGTTCTTC.

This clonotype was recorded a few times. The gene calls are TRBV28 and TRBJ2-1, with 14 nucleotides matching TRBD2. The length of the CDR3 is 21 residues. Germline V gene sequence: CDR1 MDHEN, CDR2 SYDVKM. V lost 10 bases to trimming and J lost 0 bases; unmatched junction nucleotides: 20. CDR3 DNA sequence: TGTGCCATCCTGGTGACTAGCGGGAGGGCCGCTCCAGGAGGCTCCTACAATGAGCAGTTCTTC. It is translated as CAILVTSGRAAPGGSYNEQFF.

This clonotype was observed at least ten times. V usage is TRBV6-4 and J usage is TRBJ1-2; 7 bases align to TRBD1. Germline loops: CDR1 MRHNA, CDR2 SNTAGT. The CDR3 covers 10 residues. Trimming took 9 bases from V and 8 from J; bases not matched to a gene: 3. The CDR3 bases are TGTGCCAGACAGGGGTACGGCTACACCTTC. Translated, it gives CARQGYGYTF.

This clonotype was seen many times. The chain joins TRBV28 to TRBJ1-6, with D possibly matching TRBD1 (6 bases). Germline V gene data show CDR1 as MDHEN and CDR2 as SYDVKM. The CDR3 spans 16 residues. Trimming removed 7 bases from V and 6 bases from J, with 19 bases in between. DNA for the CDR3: TGTGCCAGCAAACCTACCCCCGGCAGGGGTAATTCACCCCTCCACTTT. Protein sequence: CASKPTPGRGNSPLHF.

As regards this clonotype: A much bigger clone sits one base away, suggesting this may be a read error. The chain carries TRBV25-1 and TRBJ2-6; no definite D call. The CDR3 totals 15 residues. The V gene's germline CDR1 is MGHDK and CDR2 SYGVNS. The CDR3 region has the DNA TGTACCAGCAGTGATCCGAGAACTGGGGCCAACGTCCTGACTTTC. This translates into CTSSDPRTGANVLTF.

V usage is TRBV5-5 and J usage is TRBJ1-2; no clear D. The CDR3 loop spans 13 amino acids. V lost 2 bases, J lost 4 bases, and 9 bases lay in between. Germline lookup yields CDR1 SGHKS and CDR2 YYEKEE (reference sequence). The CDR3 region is CASSFGHFYGYTF. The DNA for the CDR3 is TGTGCCAGCAGCTTCGGCCACTTCTATGGCTACACCTTC.

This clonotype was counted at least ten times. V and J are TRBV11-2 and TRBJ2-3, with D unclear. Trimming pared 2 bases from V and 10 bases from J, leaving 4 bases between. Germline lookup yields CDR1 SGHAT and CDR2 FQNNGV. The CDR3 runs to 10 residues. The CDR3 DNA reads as TGTGCCAGCAGCTTAAGGGCGCAGTATTTT. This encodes CASSLRAQYF.

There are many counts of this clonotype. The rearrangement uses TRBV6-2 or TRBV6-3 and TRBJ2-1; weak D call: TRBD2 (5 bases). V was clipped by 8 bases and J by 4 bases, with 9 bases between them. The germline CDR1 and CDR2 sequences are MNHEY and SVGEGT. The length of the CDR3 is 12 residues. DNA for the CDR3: TGTGCCAGCGGCTCGGGGTACAATGAGCAGTTCTTC. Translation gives CASGSGYNEQFF.

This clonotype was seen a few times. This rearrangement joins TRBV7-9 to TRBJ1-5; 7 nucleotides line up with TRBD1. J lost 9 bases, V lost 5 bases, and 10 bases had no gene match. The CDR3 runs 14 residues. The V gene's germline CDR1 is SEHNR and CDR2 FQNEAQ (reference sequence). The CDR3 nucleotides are TGTGCCAGCAGCCACGGGACAGATTTCGGGCCCCAGCATTTT. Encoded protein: CASSHGTDFGPQHF.

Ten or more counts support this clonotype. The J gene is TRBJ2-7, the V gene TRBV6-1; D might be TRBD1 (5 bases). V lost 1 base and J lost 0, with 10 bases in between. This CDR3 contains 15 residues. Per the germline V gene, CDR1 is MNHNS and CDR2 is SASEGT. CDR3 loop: CASSEETASSYEQYF. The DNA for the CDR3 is TGTGCCAGCAGTGAAGAGACAGCGTCCTCCTACGAGCAGTACTTC.

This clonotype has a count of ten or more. The CDR3 loop is CASSSYLAGDYNEQFF. The CDR3, as DNA: TGTGCCAGCAGCTCCTATCTAGCGGGAGACTACAATGAGCAGTTCTTC. The chain uses TRBV7-6 and TRBJ2-1, with TRBD2 identical over 10 bases. Trimming at V came to 4 bases and at J to 3 bases, leaving 6 bases not matched to a gene. The CDR3 is 16 residues long. CDR1 and CDR2 from the germline V gene are SGHVS and FNYEAQ.

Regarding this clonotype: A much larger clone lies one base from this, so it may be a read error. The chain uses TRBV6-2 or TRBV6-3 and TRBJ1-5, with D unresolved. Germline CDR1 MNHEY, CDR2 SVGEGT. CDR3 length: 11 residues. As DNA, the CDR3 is TGTACCAGCAGTTCCGGGGTAGTGGTGCATTTT. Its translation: CTSSSGVVVHF.

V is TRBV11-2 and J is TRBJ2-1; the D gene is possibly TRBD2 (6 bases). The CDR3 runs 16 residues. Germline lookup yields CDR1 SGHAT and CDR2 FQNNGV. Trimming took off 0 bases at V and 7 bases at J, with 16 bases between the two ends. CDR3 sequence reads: CASSLDGTQGRNEQFF. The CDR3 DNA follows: TGTGCCAGCAGCTTAGATGGGACTCAAGGGAGGAATGAGCAGTTCTTC.

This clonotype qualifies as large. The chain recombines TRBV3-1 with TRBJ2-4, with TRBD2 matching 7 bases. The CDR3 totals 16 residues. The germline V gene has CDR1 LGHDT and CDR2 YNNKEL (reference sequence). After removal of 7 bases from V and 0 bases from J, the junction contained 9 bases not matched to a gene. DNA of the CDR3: TGTGCCAGCATGAGGGAGGGACTACTAGCCAAAAACATTCAGTACTTC. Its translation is CASMREGLLAKNIQYF. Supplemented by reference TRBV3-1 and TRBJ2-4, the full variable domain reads DTAVSQTPKYLVTQMGNDKSIKCEQNLGHDTMYWYKQDSKKFLKIMFSYNNKELIINETVPNRFSPKSPDKAHLNLHINSLELGDSAVYFCASMREGLLAKNIQYFGAGTRLSVL.

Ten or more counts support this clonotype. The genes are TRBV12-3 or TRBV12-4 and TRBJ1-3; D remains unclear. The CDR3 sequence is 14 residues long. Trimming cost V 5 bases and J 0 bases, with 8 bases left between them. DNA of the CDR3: TGTGCCAGCAGTGTCAGACTCTCTGGAAACACCATATATTTT. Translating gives CASSVRLSGNTIYF.

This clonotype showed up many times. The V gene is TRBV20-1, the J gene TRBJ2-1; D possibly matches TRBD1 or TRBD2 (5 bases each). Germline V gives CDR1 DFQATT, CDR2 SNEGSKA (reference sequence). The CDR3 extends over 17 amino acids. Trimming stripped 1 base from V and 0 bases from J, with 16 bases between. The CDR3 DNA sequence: TGCAGTGCTAGAGGTTCCTCCGGGACCGACTCCTACAATGAGCAGTTCTTC. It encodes CSARGSSGTDSYNEQFF.

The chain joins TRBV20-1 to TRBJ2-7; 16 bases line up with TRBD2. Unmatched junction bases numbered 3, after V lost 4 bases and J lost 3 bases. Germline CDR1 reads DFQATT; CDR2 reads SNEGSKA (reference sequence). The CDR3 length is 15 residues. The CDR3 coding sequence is TGCAGTGCTACCGGGACTAGCGGGAGGGGCTACGAGCAGTACTTC. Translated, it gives CSATGTSGRGYEQYF.

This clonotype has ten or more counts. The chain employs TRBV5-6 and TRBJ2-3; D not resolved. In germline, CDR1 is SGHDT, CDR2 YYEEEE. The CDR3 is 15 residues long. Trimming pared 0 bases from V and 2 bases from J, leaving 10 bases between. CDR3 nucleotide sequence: TGTGCCAGCAGCTTGGGACTCTTGAACACAGATACGCAGTATTTT. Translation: CASSLGLLNTDTQYF.

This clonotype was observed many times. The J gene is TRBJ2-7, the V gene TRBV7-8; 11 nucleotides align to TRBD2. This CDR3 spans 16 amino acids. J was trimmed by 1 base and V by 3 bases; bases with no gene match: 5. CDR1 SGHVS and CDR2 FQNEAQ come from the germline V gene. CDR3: CASSFSGTSGSYEQYF. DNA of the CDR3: TGTGCCAGCAGCTTTAGCGGGACTAGCGGATCCTACGAGCAGTACTTC.

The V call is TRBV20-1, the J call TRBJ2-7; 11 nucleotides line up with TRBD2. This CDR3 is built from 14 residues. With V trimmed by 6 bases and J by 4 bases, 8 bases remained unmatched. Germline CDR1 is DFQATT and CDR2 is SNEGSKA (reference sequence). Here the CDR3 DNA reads TGCAGTGCACCGGGACTAGCGGAAAATTACGAGCAGTACTTC. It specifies CSAPGLAENYEQYF.

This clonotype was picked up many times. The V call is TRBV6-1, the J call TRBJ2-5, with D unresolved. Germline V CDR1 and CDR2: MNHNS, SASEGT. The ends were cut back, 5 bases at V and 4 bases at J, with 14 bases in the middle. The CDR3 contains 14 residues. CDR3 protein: CASSRSILGETQYF. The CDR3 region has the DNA TGTGCCAGCAGTCGCAGTATCCTCGGAGAGACCCAGTACTTC.

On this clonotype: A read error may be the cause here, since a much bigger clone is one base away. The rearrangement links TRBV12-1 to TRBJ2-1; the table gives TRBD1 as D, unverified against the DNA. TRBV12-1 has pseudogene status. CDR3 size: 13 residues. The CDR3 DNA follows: TGTGCCAGCTGCCCCGGTCTGCGGCTTGAGCAGTTCTTC. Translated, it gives CASCPGLRLEQFF.